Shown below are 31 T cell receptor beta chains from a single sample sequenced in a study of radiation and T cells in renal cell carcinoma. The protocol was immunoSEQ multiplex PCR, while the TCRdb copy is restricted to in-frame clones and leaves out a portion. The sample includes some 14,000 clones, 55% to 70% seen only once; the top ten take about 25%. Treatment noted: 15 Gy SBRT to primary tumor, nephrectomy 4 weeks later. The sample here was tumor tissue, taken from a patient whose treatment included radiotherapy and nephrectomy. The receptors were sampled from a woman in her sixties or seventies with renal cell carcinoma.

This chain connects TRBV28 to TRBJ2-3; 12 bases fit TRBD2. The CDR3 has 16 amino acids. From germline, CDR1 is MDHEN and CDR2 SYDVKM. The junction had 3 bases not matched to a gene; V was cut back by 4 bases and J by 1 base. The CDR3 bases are TGTGCCAGCAGTTCTAGCGGGGGGGTGGGCACAGATACGCAGTATTTT. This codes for CASSSSGGVGTDTQYF.

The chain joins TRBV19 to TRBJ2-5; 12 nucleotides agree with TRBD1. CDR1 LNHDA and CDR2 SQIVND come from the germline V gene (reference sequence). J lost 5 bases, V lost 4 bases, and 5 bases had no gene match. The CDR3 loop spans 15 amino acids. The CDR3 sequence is CASSTGTGGRETQYF. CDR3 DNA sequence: TGTGCCAGTAGTACCGGGACAGGGGGCAGGGAGACCCAGTACTTC.

CDR3 DNA: TGTGCCAGCAGTTACTTCTCGGAACGTCAAGCTTTCTTT. This translates into CASSYFSERQAFF. The chain is built from TRBV6-6 and TRBJ1-1; D gene uncertain. Trimming stripped 1 base from V and 9 bases from J, with 12 bases between. From germline, CDR1 is MNHNY and CDR2 SVGAGI (reference sequence). The CDR3 has 13 amino acids.

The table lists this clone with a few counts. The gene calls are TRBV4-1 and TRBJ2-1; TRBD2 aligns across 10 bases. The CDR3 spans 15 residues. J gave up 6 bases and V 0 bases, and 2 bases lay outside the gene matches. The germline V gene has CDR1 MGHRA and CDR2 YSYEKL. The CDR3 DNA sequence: TGCGCCAGCAGCCAAGAGCCTAGCGGGAGCAATGAGCAGTTCTTC. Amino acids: CASSQEPSGSNEQFF.

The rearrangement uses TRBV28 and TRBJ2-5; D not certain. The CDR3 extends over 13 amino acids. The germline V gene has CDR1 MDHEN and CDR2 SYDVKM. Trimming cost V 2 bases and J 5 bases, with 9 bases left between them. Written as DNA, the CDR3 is TGTGCCAGCAGTTTAAACACGGACGAGACCCAGTACTTC. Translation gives CASSLNTDETQYF.

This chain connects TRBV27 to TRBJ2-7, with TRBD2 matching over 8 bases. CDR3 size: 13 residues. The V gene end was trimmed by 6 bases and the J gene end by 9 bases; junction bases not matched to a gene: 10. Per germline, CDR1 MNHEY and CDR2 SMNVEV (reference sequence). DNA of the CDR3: TGTGCCAGCAGACGGGGGAGCGGGAGCGCGCAGTACTTC. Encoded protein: CASRRGSGSAQYF.

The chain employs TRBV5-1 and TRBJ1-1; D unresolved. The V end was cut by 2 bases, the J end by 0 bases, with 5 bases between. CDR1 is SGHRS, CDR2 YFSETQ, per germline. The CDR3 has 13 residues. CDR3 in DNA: TGCGCCAGCAGCTTCGGGATGAACACTGAAGCTTTCTTT. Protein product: CASSFGMNTEAFF.

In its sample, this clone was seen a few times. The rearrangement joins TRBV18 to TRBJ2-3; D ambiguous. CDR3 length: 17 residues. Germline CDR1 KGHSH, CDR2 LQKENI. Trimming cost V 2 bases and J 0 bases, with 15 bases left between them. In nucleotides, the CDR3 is TGTGCCAGCTCACCAAGCCCCGGCGGACCTAGCACAGATACGCAGTATTTT. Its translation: CASSPSPGGPSTDTQYF.

CDR3: CASRPTGVPYSPLHF. In DNA, the CDR3 is TGTGCCAGCAGGCCTACAGGGGTCCCGTATTCACCCCTCCACTTT. This sequence joins TRBV2 and TRBJ1-6, with 7 bases that match TRBD1. The ends lost 6 bases at V and 8 bases at J; junction bases unmatched: 10. The CDR3 loop spans 15 amino acids. Germline-derived CDR1 and CDR2 are SNHLY and FYNNEI.

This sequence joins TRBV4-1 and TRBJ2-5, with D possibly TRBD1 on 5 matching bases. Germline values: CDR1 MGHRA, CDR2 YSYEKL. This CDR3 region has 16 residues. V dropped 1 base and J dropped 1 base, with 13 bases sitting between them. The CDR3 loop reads CASSQGWGTLQETQYF. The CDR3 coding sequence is TGCGCCAGCAGCCAAGGGTGGGGCACCCTCCAAGAGACCCAGTACTTC.

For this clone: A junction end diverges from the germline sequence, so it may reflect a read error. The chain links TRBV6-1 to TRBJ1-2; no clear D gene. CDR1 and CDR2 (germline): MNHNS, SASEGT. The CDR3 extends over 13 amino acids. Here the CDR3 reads CAISESESGGYTF. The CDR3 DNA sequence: TGTGCCATCAGTGAGTCGGAGTCAGGTGGCTACACCTTC.

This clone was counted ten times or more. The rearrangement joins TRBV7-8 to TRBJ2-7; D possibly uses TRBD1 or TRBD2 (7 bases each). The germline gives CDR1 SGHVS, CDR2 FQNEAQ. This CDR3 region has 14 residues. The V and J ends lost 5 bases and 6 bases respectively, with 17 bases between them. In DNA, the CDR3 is TGTGCCAGCAGCAGCGGGACAGTCTTAGGCGAGCAGTACTTC. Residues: CASSSGTVLGEQYF.

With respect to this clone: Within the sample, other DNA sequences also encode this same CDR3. The CDR3 nucleotides read TGTGCCAGCTCACCTCGCAGTCAAGAGACCCAGTACTTC. It codes for CASSPRSQETQYF. The chain employs TRBV18 and TRBJ2-5; D ambiguous. This CDR3 is 13 amino acids long. Between the trimmed V and J ends, which lost 3 bases and 2 bases, there was a span of 7 bases. CDR1 KGHSH and CDR2 LQKENI come from the germline V gene.

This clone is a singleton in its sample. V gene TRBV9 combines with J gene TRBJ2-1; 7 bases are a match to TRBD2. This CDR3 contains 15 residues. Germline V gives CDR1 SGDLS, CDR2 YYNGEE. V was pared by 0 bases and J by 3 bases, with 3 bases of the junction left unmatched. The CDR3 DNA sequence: TGTGCCAGCAGCGTAGTGCGGGGGTTCTACAATGAGCAGTTCTTC. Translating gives CASSVVRGFYNEQFF. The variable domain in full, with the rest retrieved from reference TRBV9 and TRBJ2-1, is DSGVTQTPKHLITATGQRVTLRCSPRSGDLSVYWYQQSLDQGLQFLIQYYNGEERAKGNILERFSAQQFPDLHSELNLSSLELGDSALYFCASSVVRGFYNEQFFGPGTRLTVL.

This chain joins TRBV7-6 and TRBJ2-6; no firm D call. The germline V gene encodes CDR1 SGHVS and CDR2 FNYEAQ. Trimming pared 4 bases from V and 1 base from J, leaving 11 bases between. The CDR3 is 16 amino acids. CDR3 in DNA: TGTGCCAGCAGCTCCCGTTCTCTTTCTGGGGCCAACGTCCTGACTTTC. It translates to CASSSRSLSGANVLTF.

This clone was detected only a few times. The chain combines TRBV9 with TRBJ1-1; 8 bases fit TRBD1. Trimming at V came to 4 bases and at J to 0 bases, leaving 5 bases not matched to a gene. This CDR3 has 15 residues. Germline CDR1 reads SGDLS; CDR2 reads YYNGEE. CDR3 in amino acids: CASSPTGELNTEAFF. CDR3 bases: TGTGCCAGCAGCCCGACAGGGGAACTGAACACTGAAGCTTTCTTT.

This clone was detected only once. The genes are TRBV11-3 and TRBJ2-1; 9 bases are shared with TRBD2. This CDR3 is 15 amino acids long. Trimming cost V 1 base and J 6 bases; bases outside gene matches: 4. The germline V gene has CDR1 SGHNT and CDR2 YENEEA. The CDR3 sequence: CASSLGAGGPNEQFF. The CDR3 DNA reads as TGTGCCAGCAGCTTAGGGGCGGGAGGGCCCAATGAGCAGTTCTTC.

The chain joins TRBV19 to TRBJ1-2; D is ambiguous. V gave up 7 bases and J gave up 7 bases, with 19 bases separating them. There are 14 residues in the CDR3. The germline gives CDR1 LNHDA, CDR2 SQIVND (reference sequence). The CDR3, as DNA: TGTGCCAGTATGACCTGGAGAGGGATGGGTGGCTACACCTTC. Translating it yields CASMTWRGMGGYTF.

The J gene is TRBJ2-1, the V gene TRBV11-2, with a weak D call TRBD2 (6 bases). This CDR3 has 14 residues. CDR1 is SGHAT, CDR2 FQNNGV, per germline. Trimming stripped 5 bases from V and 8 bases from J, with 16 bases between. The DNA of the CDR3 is TGTGCCAGCAGCCAGACTAGGACGAGGGATGAGCAGTTCTTC. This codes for CASSQTRTRDEQFF.

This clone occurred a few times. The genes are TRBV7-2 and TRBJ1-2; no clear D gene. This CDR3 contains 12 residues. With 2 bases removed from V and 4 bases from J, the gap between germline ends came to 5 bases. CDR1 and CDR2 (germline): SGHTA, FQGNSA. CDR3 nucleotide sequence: TGTGCCAGCAGCTTATCGATCTATGGCTACACCTTC. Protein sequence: CASSLSIYGYTF.

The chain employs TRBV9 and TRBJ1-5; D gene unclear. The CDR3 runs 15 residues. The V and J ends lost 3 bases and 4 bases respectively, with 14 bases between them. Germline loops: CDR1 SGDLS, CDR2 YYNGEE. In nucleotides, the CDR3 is TGTGCCAGCAGCGGGGGATCGTCCAGAAATCAGCCCCAGCATTTT. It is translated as CASSGGSSRNQPQHF.

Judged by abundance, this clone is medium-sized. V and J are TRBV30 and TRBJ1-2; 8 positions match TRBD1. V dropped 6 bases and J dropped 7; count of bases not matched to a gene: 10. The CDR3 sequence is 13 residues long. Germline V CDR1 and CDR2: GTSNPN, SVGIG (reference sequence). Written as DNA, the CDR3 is TGTGCCTGTCAGGGGGCGCAAGAATCTGGCTACACCTTC. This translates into CACQGAQESGYTF.

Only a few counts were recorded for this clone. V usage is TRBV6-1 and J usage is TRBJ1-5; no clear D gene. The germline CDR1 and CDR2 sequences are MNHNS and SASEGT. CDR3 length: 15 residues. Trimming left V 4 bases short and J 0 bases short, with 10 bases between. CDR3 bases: TGTGCCAGCAGTGGCAGTGGATATAGCAATCAGCCCCAGCATTTT. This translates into CASSGSGYSNQPQHF.

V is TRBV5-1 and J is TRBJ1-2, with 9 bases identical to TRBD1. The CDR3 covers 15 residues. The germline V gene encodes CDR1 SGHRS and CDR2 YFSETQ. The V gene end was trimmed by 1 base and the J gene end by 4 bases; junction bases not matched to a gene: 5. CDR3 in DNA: TGCGCCAGCAGCTTGTTGACAGGGGGGGTCTATGGCTACACCTTC. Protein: CASSLLTGGVYGYTF.

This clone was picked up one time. The CDR3 here is CASRSPGTVKDEQYF. The CDR3 DNA sequence: TGTGCCAGCAGATCCCCCGGTACGGTTAAGGACGAGCAGTACTTC. V gene TRBV28 combines with J gene TRBJ2-7; D gene uncertain. This CDR3 comprises 15 residues. Germline CDR1 and CDR2: MDHEN and SYDVKM. The ends were cut back, 6 bases at V and 5 bases at J, with 20 bases in the middle.

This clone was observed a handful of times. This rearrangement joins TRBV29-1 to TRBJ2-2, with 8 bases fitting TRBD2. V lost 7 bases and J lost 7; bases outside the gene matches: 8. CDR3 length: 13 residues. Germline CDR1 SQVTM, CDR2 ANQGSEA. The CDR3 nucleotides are TGCAGCGGGAGCGGGAGTGGGGTCGGGGAGCTGTTTTTT. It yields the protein CSGSGSGVGELFF.

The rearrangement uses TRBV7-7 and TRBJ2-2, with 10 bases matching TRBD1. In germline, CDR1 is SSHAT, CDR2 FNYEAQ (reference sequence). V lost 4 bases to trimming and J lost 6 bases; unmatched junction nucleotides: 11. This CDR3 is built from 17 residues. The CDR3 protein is CASSSYGGQGPAGELFF. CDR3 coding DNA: TGTGCCAGCAGCTCATATGGGGGACAGGGGCCCGCCGGGGAGCTGTTTTTT.

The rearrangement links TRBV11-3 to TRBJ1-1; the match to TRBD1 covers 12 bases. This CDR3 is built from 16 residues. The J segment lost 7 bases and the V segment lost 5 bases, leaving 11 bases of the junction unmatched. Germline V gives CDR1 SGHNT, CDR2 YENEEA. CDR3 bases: TGTGCCAGCAGCCAAGAGGGACAGGGGGCGAGAAGTGAAGCTTTCTTT. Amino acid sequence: CASSQEGQGARSEAFF.

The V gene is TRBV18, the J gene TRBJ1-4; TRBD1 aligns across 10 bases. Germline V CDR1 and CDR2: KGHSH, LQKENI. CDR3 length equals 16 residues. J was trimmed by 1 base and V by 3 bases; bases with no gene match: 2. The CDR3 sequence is CASSPRTGGTNEKLFF. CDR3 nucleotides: TGTGCCAGCTCACCGAGGACAGGGGGAACTAATGAAAAACTGTTTTTT.

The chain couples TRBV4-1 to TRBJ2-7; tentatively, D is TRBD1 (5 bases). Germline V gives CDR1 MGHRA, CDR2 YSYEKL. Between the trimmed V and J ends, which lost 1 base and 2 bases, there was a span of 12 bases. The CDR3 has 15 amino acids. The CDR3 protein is CASSQAWTPTYEQYF. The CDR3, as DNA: TGCGCCAGCAGCCAAGCGTGGACACCCACCTACGAGCAGTACTTC.

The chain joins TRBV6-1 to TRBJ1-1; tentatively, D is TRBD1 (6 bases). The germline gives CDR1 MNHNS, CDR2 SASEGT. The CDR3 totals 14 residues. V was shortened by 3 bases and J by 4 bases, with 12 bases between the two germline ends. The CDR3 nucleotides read TGTGCCAGCAGTGAGTCAGGGGAAGGCACTGAAGCTTTCTTT. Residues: CASSESGEGTEAFF.